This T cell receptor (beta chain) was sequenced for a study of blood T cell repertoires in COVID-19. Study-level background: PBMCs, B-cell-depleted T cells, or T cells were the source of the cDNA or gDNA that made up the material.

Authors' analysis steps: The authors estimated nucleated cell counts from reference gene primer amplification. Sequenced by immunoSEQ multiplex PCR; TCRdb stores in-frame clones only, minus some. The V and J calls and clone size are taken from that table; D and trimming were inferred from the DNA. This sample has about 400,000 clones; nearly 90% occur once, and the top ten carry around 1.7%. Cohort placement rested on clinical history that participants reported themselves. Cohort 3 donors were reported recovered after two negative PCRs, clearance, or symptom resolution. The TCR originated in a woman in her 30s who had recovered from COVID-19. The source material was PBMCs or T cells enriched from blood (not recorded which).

Here the CDR3 DNA reads TGTGCCAGCAGCTGGGACAGAAGCTCCTACGAGCAGTACTTC. This codes for CASSWDRSSYEQYF. The rearrangement links TRBV5-4 to TRBJ2-7, with 7 bases identical to TRBD1. With 3 bases clipped from V and 0 bases from J, the junction kept 3 bases outside the gene matches. CDR1 is SGHNT and CDR2 is YYREEE in the germline V gene (reference sequence). The CDR3 is 14 residues long.